This T cell receptor beta chain comes out of a study of shared clonotypes between healthy human individuals. Sequenced by immunoSEQ multiplex PCR; TCRdb stores in-frame clones only, minus some. The sample includes around 550,000 clones, approximately 96% of them seen just once. CD45RO-negative CD8 cells positively selected for CCR7 made up the naive population, which excluded terminally differentiated effector memory CD45RA+ cells. The sample taken for sequencing was naive CD8+ T cells sorted from blood. This TCR was recovered from a woman in her 30s in good health.

CDR3 DNA: TGTGCCAGCAGCTCTGAACAGTACGAGCAGTACTTC. This codes for CASSSEQYEQYF. The gene calls are TRBV7-9 and TRBJ2-7; no clear D. Per the germline V gene, CDR1 is SEHNR and CDR2 is FQNEAQ (reference sequence). Between the trimmed V and J ends, which lost 4 bases and 4 bases, there was a span of 8 bases. The CDR3 runs 12 residues.